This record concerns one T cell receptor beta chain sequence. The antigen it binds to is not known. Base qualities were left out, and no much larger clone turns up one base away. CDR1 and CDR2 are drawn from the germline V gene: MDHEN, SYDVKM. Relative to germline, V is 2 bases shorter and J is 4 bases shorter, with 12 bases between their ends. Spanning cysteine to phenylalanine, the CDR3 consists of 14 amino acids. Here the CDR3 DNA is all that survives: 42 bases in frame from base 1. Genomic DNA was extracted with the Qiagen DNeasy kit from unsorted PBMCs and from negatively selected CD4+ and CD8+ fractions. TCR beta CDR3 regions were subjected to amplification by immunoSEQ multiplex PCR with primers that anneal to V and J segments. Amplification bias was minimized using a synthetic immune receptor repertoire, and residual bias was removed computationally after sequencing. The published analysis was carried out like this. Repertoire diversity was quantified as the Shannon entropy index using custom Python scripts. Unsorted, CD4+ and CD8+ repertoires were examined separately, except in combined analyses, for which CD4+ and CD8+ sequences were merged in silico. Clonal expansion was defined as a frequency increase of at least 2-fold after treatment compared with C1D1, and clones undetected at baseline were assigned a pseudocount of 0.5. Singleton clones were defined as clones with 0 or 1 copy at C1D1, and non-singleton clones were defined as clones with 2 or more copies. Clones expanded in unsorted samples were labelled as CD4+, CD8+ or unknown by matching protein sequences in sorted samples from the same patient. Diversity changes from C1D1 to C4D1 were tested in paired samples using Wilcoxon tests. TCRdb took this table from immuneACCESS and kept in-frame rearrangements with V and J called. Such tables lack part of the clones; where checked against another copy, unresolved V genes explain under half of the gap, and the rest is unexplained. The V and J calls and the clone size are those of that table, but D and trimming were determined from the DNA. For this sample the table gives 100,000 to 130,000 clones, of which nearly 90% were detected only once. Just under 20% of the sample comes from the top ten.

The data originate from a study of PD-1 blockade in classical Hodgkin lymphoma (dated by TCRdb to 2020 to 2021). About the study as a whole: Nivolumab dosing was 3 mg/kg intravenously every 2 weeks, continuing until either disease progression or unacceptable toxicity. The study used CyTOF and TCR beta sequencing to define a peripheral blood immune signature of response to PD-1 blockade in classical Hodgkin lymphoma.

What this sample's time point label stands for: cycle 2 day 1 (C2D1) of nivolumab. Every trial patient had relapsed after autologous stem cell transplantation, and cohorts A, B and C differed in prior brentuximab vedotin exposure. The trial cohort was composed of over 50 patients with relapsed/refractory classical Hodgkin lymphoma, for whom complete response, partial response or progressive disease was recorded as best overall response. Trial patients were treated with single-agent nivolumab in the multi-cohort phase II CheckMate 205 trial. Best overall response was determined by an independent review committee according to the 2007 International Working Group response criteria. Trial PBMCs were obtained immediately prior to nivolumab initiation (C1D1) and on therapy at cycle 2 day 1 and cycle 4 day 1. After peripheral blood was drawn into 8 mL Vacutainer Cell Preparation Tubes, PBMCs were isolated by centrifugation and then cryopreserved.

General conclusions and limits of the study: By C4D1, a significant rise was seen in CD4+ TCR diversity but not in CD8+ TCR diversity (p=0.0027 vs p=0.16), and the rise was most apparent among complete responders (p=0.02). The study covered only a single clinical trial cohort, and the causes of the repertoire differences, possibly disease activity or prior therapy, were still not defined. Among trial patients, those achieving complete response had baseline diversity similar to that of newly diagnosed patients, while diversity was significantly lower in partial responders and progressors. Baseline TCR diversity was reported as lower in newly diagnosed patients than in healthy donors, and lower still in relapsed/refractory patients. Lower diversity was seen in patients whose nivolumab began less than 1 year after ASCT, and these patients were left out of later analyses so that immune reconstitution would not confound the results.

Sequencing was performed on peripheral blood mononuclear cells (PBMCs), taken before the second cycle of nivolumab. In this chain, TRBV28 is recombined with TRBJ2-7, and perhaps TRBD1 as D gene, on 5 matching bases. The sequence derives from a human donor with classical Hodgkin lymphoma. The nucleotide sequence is TGTGCCAGCAGTTTAGGCGGCAGGGCGTACGAGCAGTACTTC. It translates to CASSLGGRAYEQYF.